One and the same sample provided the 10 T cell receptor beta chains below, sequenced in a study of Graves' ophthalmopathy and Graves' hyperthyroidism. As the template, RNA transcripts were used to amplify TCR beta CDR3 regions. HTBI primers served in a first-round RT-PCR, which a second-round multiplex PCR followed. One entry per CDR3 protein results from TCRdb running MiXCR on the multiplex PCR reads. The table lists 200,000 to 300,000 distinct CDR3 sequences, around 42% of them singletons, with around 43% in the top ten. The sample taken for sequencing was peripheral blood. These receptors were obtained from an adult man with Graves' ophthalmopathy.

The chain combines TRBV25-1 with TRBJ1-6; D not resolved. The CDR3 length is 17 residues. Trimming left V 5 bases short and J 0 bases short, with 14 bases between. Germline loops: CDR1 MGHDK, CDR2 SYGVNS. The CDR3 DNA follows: TGTGCCAGCAGTCGGGAGGTATTCAGCTCCTATAATTCACCCCTCCACTTT. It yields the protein CASSREVFSSYNSPLHF. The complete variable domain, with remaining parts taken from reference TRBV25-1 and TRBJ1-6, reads EADIYQTPRYLVIGTGKKITLECSQTMGHDKMYWYQQDPGMELHLIHYSYGVNSTEKGDLSSESTVSRIRTEHFPLTLESARPSHTSQYLCASSREVFSSYNSPLHFGNGTRLTVT.

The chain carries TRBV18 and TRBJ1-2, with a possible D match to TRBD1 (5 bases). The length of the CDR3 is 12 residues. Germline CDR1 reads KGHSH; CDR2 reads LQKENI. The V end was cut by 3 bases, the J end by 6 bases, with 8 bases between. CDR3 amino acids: CASSPMGDGYTF. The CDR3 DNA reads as TGTGCCAGCTCACCTATGGGGGATGGCTACACCTTC.

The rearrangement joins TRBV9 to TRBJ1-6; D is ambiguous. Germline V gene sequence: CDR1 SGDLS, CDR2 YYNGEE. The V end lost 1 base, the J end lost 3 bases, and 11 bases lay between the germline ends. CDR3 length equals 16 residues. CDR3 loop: CASSVHQEVYNSPLHF. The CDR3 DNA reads TGTGCCAGCAGCGTACACCAAGAGGTCTATAATTCACCCCTCCACTTT.

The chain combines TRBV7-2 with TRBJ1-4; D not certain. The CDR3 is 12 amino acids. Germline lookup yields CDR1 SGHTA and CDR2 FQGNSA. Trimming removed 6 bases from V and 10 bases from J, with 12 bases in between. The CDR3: CASSLWESKLFF. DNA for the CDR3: TGTGCCAGCAGTTTATGGGAGTCAAAACTGTTTTTT. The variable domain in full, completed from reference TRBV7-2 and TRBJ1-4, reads GAGVSQSPSNKVTEKGKDVELRCDPISGHTALYWYRQSLGQGLEFLIYFQGNSAPDKSGLPSDRFSAERTGGSVSTLTIQRTQQEDSAVYLCASSLWESKLFFGSGTQLSVL.

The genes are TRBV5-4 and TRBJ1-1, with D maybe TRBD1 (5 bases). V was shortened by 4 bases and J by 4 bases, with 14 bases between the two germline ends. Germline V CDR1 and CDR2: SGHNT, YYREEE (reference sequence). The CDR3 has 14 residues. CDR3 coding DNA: TGTGCCAGCAGCCGGGACTTTGCGGGCACTGAAGCTTTCTTT. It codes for CASSRDFAGTEAFF.

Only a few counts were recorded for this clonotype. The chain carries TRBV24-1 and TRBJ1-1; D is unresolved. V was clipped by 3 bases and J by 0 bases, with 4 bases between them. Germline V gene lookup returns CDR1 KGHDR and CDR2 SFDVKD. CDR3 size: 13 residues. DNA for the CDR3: TGTGCCACCAGTGATAGCATGAACACTGAAGCTTTCTTT. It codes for CATSDSMNTEAFF.

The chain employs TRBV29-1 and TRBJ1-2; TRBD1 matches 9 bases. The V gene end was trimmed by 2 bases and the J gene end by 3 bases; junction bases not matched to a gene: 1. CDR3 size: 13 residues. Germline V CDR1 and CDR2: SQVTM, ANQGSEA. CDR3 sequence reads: CSVERTGDYGYTF. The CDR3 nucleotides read TGCAGCGTTGAACGGACAGGGGACTATGGCTACACCTTC.

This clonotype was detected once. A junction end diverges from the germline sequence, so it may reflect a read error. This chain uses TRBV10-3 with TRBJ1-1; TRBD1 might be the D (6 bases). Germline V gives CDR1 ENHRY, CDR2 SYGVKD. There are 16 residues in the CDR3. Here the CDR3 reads CASSDELGAGNTEAFF. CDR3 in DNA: TGTGCCAGCAGTGACGAACTGGGGGCGGGGAACACTGAAGCTTTCTTT.

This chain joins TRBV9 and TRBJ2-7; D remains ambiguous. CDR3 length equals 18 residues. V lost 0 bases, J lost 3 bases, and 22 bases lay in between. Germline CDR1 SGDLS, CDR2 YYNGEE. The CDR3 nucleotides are TGTGCCAGCAGCGTAGCCGAATCGGTCCGGGCGTCCAACTACGAGCAGTACTTC. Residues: CASSVAESVRASNYEQYF.

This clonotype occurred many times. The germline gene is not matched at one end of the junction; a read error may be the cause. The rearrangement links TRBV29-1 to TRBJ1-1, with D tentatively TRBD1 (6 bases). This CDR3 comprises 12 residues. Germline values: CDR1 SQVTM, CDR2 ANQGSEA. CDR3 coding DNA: TGCAGCGTAGAAGAACAGGGAACTGAAGCTTTCTTT. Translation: CSVEEQGTEAFF.